Listed here are 13 T cell receptor beta chains from one sample, sequenced in a study of identical twins. Each CDR3 protein gets one entry after TCRdb re-called the 5' RACE reads with MiXCR. The sample has 250,000 or so distinct CDR3 sequences, around 8.8% seen once. This same sample was also part of a study on yellow fever vaccine responses in identical twins.

Sample: CD8+ T cells sorted from blood. These receptors all stem from a woman aged 18-30 years in good health.

This clonotype showed up many times. This rearrangement joins TRBV4-3 to TRBJ2-1; 10 positions match TRBD2. This CDR3 spans 17 amino acids. Losses at the gene ends were 0 bases for V and 2 bases for J; bases not matched to a gene: 4. Per germline, CDR1 LGHNA and CDR2 YSLEER. The CDR3 loop reads CASSQDGLAEAYNEQFF. The DNA of the CDR3 is TGCGCCAGCAGCCAAGACGGACTAGCGGAAGCCTACAATGAGCAGTTCTTC.

This clonotype was observed a handful of times. V is TRBV27 and J is TRBJ1-1; D is unclear. The V and J ends lost 3 bases and 0 bases respectively, with 8 bases between them. The CDR3 contains 14 residues. The V gene's germline CDR1 is MNHEY and CDR2 SMNVEV (reference sequence). The CDR3 sequence: CASSLGVMNTEAFF. CDR3 sequence (DNA): TGTGCCAGCAGTTTGGGAGTAATGAACACTGAAGCTTTCTTT.

The chain links TRBV3-1 to TRBJ2-7; D possibly corresponds to TRBD2 (6 bases). The CDR3 runs 14 residues. The germline gives CDR1 LGHDT, CDR2 YNNKEL (reference sequence). Trimming removed 0 bases from V and 2 bases from J, with 8 bases in between. In DNA form, the CDR3 reads TGTGCCAGCAGCCAAGATTTAGCGGCCTACGAGCAGTACTTC. This codes for CASSQDLAAYEQYF.

In this sample, this clonotype turned up many times. The chain joins TRBV7-2 to TRBJ1-4, with D unclear. Germline CDR1 is SGHTA and CDR2 is FQGNSA. V was pared by 5 bases and J by 5 bases, with 15 bases between. CDR3 length: 15 amino acids. The CDR3 nucleotides read TGTGCCAGCAGCCCCGGATTGGAATCGAATGAAAAACTGTTTTTT. It translates to CASSPGLESNEKLFF.

This clonotype was seen a handful of times. CDR3 sequence: CSAGGVRQVQETQYF. In DNA form, the CDR3 reads TGCAGTGCTGGGGGGGTGAGACAGGTACAAGAGACCCAGTACTTC. This chain links TRBV20-1 with TRBJ2-5; D may be TRBD2 (7 bases). Germline V gene data show CDR1 as DFQATT and CDR2 as SNEGSKA (reference sequence). V was pared by 5 bases and J by 2 bases, with 18 bases between. The CDR3 covers 15 residues.

This clonotype was seen at least ten times. The chain employs TRBV12-3 or TRBV12-4 and TRBJ2-7, with 9 bases fitting TRBD1. The CDR3 covers 15 residues. V dropped 5 bases and J dropped 6; count of bases not matched to a gene: 11. CDR3 nucleotides: TGTGCCAGCAGTCCCTCAGGACAGGGGAGGGTCGAGCAGTACTTC. It translates to CASSPSGQGRVEQYF.

This clonotype was counted ten times or more. The chain has TRBV7-8 and TRBJ2-7; 12 bases match TRBD2. With V trimmed by 4 bases and J by 3 bases, 4 bases remained unmatched. This CDR3 contains 15 residues. CDR1 is SGHVS and CDR2 is FQNEAQ in the germline V gene. In nucleotides, the CDR3 is TGTGCCAGCAGCTCGACTAGCGGGAGCCACTACGAGCAGTACTTC. Residues: CASSSTSGSHYEQYF.

This clonotype showed up many times. V gene TRBV28 combines with J gene TRBJ2-1; D unresolved. CDR3 length: 15 residues. The germline gives CDR1 MDHEN, CDR2 SYDVKM. The V and J ends lost 3 bases and 0 bases respectively, with 9 bases between them. CDR3 loop: CASSFPPSSYNEQFF. The CDR3 nucleotides are TGTGCCAGCAGTTTTCCGCCAAGCTCCTACAATGAGCAGTTCTTC.

The chain has TRBV12-3 or TRBV12-4 and TRBJ1-1, with D unresolved. The V end lost 5 bases, the J end lost 4 bases, and 5 bases lay between the germline ends. The length of the CDR3 is 11 residues. CDR3 DNA sequence: TGTGCCAGCAGTGGGAGCACTGAAGCTTTCTTT. Encoded protein: CASSGSTEAFF.

This rearrangement joins TRBV3-1 to TRBJ2-1, with TRBD2 identical over 10 bases. J lost 5 bases, V lost 4 bases, and 14 bases had no gene match. The germline gives CDR1 LGHDT, CDR2 YNNKEL (reference sequence). The CDR3 extends over 18 amino acids. The CDR3 protein is CASSLVSGGPAADNEQFF. The CDR3 DNA sequence: TGTGCCAGCAGCCTTGTTAGCGGGGGGCCCGCTGCGGACAATGAGCAGTTCTTC.

This clonotype was seen more than once but under ten times. This chain links TRBV30 with TRBJ2-3; perhaps TRBD1 as D (6 bases). Germline V lookup: CDR1 GTSNPN, CDR2 SVGIG (reference sequence). The CDR3 contains 14 residues. The germline V and J ends were trimmed by 1 base and 4 bases, with 12 bases remaining between them. CDR3 protein: CAWSDTGQADTQYF. CDR3 sequence (DNA): TGTGCCTGGAGTGATACAGGGCAGGCAGATACGCAGTATTTT.

This clonotype was seen many times. V gene TRBV20-1 combines with J gene TRBJ2-7, with 14 nucleotides matching TRBD2. V gave up 0 bases and J gave up 2 bases; unmatched junction bases: 9. This CDR3 spans 18 amino acids. Germline CDR1 is DFQATT and CDR2 is SNEGSKA (reference sequence). The CDR3 loop is CSARDPRETSGGAYEQYF. In DNA, the CDR3 is TGCAGTGCTAGAGACCCTAGAGAGACTAGCGGGGGGGCCTACGAGCAGTACTTC.

This clonotype has ten or more counts. This chain uses TRBV7-9 with TRBJ2-1, with D possibly being TRBD2 (5 bases). CDR1 is SEHNR and CDR2 is FQNEAQ in the germline V gene (reference sequence). This CDR3 region has 14 residues. With 4 bases removed from V and 6 bases from J, the gap between germline ends came to 13 bases. The CDR3 sequence: CASSSPSGRNEQFF. CDR3 in DNA: TGTGCCAGCAGCTCACCCAGCGGCCGCAATGAGCAGTTCTTC.